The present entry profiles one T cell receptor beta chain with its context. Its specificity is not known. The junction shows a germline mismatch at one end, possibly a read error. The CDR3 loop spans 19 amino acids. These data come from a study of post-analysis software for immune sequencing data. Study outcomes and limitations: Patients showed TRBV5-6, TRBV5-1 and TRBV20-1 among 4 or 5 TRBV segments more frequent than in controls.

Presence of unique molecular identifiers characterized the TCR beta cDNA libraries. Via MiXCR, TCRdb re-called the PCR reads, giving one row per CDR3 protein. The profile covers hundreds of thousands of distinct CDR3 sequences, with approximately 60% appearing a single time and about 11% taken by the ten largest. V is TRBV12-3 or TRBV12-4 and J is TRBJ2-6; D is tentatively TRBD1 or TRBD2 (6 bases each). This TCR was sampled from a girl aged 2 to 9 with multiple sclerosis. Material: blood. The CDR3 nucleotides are TGTGCCGGCAGTTTTCCTGGTGGGGGGCTTAGCTCTGGGGCCAACGTCCTGACTTTC. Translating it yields CAGSFPGGGLSSGANVLTF.